The next 21 T cell receptor beta chains were all read from a single sample in a study of T cell repertoires in cytomegalovirus infection. In TCRdb, the reads were re-called with MiXCR into one record per CDR3 protein. The table shows 150,000 to 200,000 distinct CDR3 sequences, with about 20% occurring only once. The sequenced material came from PBMCs. These receptors were taken from a human donor in good health (CMV status not recorded). Some clones in this sample may be carry-over from other donors' samples.

V usage is TRBV19 and J usage is TRBJ2-5; the D gene is possibly TRBD1 (5 bases). Trimming took off 3 bases at V and 1 base at J, with 12 bases between the two ends. The germline gives CDR1 LNHDA, CDR2 SQIVND (reference sequence). The CDR3 covers 15 residues. The CDR3 here is CASSMGRRTQETQYF. CDR3 nucleotides: TGTGCCAGTAGTATGGGGCGACGAACCCAAGAGACCCAGTACTTC.

CDR3 region: CASTPKNTGELFF. The CDR3 DNA reads as TGTGCCAGTACCCCCAAGAACACCGGGGAGCTGTTTTTT. This chain links TRBV19 with TRBJ2-2; unclear D gene. The germline V and J ends were trimmed by 7 bases and 1 base, with 7 bases remaining between them. Germline V CDR1 and CDR2: LNHDA, SQIVND (reference sequence). The CDR3 spans 13 residues.

This clonotype has at least ten counts. This chain uses TRBV28 with TRBJ2-7; D gene uncertain. CDR3 length: 12 residues. CDR1 and CDR2 (germline): MDHEN, SYDVKM. V was cut by 5 bases and J by 8 bases, with 13 bases left in between. This CDR3 is CASSPLEEKQYF. CDR3 nucleotide sequence: TGTGCCAGCAGTCCCCTTGAGGAAAAGCAGTACTTC.

This clonotype was seen once. The chain couples TRBV14 to TRBJ1-1; D is undetermined. This CDR3 has 12 amino acids. Germline V CDR1 and CDR2: SGHDN, FVKESK. V was shortened by 8 bases and J by 4 bases, with 11 bases between the two germline ends. The chain's CDR3 is CASLSCSTEAFF. As DNA, the CDR3 is TGTGCCAGCCTTAGTTGCAGCACTGAAGCTTTCTTT.

This clonotype was recorded at least ten times. The chain carries TRBV5-1 and TRBJ1-1; no clear D gene. Germline values: CDR1 SGHRS, CDR2 YFSETQ. V lost 3 bases to trimming and J lost 2 bases, with 11 bases between them. This CDR3 comprises 14 residues. Here the CDR3 DNA reads TGCGCCAGCAGCTCTGGGCCAGACAACACTGAAGCTTTCTTT. This translates into CASSSGPDNTEAFF.

This clonotype was recorded a few times. V usage is TRBV6-2 or TRBV6-3 and J usage is TRBJ2-5, with 7 bases aligning to TRBD1. The germline gives CDR1 MNHEY, CDR2 SVGEGT. The CDR3 covers 16 residues. V shed 0 bases, J shed 0 bases, and the junction held 4 bases outside the gene matches. The CDR3 protein is CASSYSDRANQETQYF. CDR3 sequence (DNA): TGTGCCAGCAGTTACTCAGACAGGGCCAACCAAGAGACCCAGTACTTC.

This chain uses TRBV29-1 with TRBJ2-5; D is perhaps TRBD1 (6 bases). This CDR3 comprises 16 residues. Germline loops: CDR1 SQVTM, CDR2 ANQGSEA. Trimming pared 6 bases from V and 4 bases from J, leaving 24 bases between. Here the CDR3 DNA reads TGCAGCGTCCTCCGCGCCCAGGGGCTCCCCCGAGAGACCCAGTACTTC. Its translation is CSVLRAQGLPRETQYF.

This clonotype appeared a few times. The V call is TRBV28, the J call TRBJ1-4; D possibly corresponds to TRBD1 (6 bases). The germline V and J ends were trimmed by 7 bases and 4 bases, with 19 bases remaining between them. The germline gives CDR1 MDHEN, CDR2 SYDVKM. This CDR3 is 16 amino acids long. In nucleotides, the CDR3 is TGTGCCAGCACTACTGCCGGACAGAGGAATAATGAAAAACTGTTTTTT. Its translation: CASTTAGQRNNEKLFF.

The chain recombines TRBV20-1 with TRBJ2-5, with unresolved D. Germline V gene lookup returns CDR1 DFQATT and CDR2 SNEGSKA (reference sequence). The CDR3 has 18 residues. V was cut by 1 base and J by 5 bases, with 26 bases left in between. The CDR3 DNA sequence: TGCAGTGCTAGAGCCAATTCCGATCCGGGCCCCCTGTGGGAGACCCAGTACTTC. Translated, it gives CSARANSDPGPLWETQYF.

The chain employs TRBV20-1 and TRBJ1-1, with D perhaps TRBD1 (5 bases). Trimming stripped 1 base from V and 1 base from J, with 13 bases between. The CDR3 covers 15 residues. Germline CDR1 and CDR2: DFQATT and SNEGSKA (reference sequence). CDR3 in amino acids: CSARGGGGENTEAFF. The CDR3 nucleotides read TGCAGTGCTAGAGGCGGGGGGGGTGAGAACACTGAAGCTTTCTTT.

The chain uses TRBV18 and TRBJ2-5; 8 nucleotides align to TRBD2. The ends lost 2 bases at V and 4 bases at J; junction bases unmatched: 6. From germline, CDR1 is KGHSH and CDR2 LQKENI. This CDR3 has 15 residues. CDR3 protein: CASSPMAGGGETQYF. The CDR3 DNA is TGTGCCAGCTCACCAATGGCGGGAGGCGGAGAGACCCAGTACTTC. Looking up the rest from reference TRBV18 and TRBJ2-5 gives the full variable domain: NAGVMQNPRHLVRRRGQEARLRCSPMKGHSHVYWYRQLPEEGLKFMVYLQKENIIDESGMPKERFSAEFPKEGPSILRIQQVVRGDSAAYFCASSPMAGGGETQYFGPGTRLLVL.

The sample holds many counts of this clonotype. The rearrangement uses TRBV25-1 and TRBJ2-7, with 8 bases fitting TRBD1. This CDR3 contains 15 residues. The germline gives CDR1 MGHDK, CDR2 SYGVNS. With V trimmed by 4 bases and J by 5 bases, 10 bases remained unmatched. The CDR3 loop reads CASSGRDRNPDEQYF. CDR3 coding DNA: TGTGCCAGCAGTGGCCGGGACAGGAACCCCGACGAGCAGTACTTC.

The chain recombines TRBV20-1 with TRBJ1-2; D gene unclear. In germline, CDR1 is DFQATT, CDR2 SNEGSKA (reference sequence). With 0 bases removed from V and 3 bases from J, the gap between germline ends came to 8 bases. The CDR3 sequence is 13 residues long. The CDR3 reads CSAREFRYYGYTF. The CDR3 DNA reads TGCAGTGCTAGAGAGTTCCGCTACTATGGCTACACCTTC.

The CDR3 here is CASSPPSSGAEAFF. For the CDR3, the DNA is TGTGCCAGCTCACCACCCAGCTCGGGCGCTGAAGCTTTCTTT. The chain couples TRBV18 to TRBJ1-1; D remains unclear. The germline gives CDR1 KGHSH, CDR2 LQKENI. V was trimmed by 0 bases and J by 6 bases, leaving 11 bases between them. The CDR3 runs to 14 residues.

The sample holds many counts of this clonotype. The chain has TRBV7-8 and TRBJ2-5; 9 nucleotides agree with TRBD1. Trimming at V came to 1 base and at J to 3 bases, leaving 6 bases not matched to a gene. Germline loops: CDR1 SGHVS, CDR2 FQNEAQ. The CDR3 is 16 amino acids. CDR3 protein: CASSLDPGQGKETQYF. The CDR3, as DNA: TGTGCCAGCAGCTTAGATCCGGGACAGGGAAAAGAGACCCAGTACTTC.

This clonotype was observed a handful of times. V usage is TRBV7-9 and J usage is TRBJ2-5; a weak D match, TRBD2 (6 bases). CDR3 length equals 13 residues. The germline CDR1 and CDR2 sequences are SEHNR and FQNEAQ (reference sequence). The V end was cut by 6 bases, the J end by 12 bases, with 20 bases between. The CDR3 sequence: CASRSGTHQQKYF. For the CDR3, the DNA is TGTGCCAGCAGGTCGGGGACTCATCAACAAAAGTACTTC.

This clonotype was recorded at least ten times. The chain recombines TRBV7-2 with TRBJ1-1; D not certain. The V gene lost 4 bases and the J gene lost 0 bases, with 6 bases spanning the gap. Germline CDR1 is SGHTA and CDR2 is FQGNSA. This CDR3 is 13 amino acids long. The CDR3 nucleotides are TGTGCCAGCAGCTCTAAAATGAACACTGAAGCTTTCTTT. This translates into CASSSKMNTEAFF.

This chain connects TRBV28 to TRBJ2-1, with D perhaps assigned TRBD1 or TRBD2 (5 bases each). V was cut by 5 bases and J by 1 base, with 12 bases left in between. Germline values: CDR1 MDHEN, CDR2 SYDVKM. This CDR3 has 15 residues. The CDR3 reads CASSGTGISYNEQFF. CDR3 in DNA: TGTGCCAGCAGTGGGACCGGAATTTCCTACAATGAGCAGTTCTTC.

This clonotype was observed a few times. The gene calls are TRBV19 and TRBJ1-5; D unresolved. Germline CDR1 LNHDA, CDR2 SQIVND (reference sequence). Trimming removed 1 base from V and 2 bases from J, with 6 bases in between. There are 14 residues in the CDR3. CDR3 nucleotides: TGTGCCAGTAGTATAGGCCAGGGCAATCAGCCCCAGCATTTT. It yields the protein CASSIGQGNQPQHF.

V gene TRBV4-1 combines with J gene TRBJ2-1, with TRBD2 as a possible D gene (6 bases). CDR1 is MGHRA and CDR2 is YSYEKL in the germline V gene. This CDR3 has 14 residues. Trimming left V 4 bases short and J 0 bases short, with 7 bases between. CDR3: CASSRDSSYNEQFF. The CDR3, as DNA: TGCGCCAGCAGCCGGGACTCCTCCTACAATGAGCAGTTCTTC.

The V call is TRBV20-1, the J call TRBJ1-1; TRBD1 matches 10 bases. There are 13 residues in the CDR3. Germline CDR1 and CDR2: DFQATT and SNEGSKA (reference sequence). V gave up 2 bases and J gave up 8 bases; unmatched junction bases: 5. DNA for the CDR3: TGCAGTGCTAGAAAGGGGACAGGGGACGAAGCTTTCTTT. It codes for CSARKGTGDEAFF.